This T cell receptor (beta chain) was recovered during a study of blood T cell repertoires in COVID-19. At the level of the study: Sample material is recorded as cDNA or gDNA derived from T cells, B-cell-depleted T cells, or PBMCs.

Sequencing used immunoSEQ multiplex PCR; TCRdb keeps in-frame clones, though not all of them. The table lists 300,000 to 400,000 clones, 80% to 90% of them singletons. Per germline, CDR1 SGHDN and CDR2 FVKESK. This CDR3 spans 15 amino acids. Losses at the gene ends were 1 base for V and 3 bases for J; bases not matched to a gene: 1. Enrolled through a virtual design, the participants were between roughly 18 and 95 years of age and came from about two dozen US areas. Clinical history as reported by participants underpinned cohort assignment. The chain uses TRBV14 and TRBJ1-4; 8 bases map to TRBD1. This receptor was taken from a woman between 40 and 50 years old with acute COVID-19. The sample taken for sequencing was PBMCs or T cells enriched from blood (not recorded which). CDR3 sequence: CASSQGDRPNEKLFF. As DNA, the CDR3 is TGTGCCAGCAGCCAAGGGGACAGGCCTAATGAAAAACTGTTTTTT.